Listed here are 20 T cell receptor beta chains from one sample, sequenced in a study of relationships among human T cell subsets. Th1 cells were collected as flow-through following bead selections for CD25, CD56 and CD294. TCR alpha and beta CDR3s were amplified from mRNA by semiquantitative ARM-PCR. In ARM-PCR, communal superprimers followed tagged nested gene-specific primers for exponential amplification. TCRdb re-derived calls from the multiplex PCR reads in MiXCR, one entry per CDR3 protein. There are some 13,000 distinct CDR3 sequences in the sample; approximately 67% occur only once, and about 27% lies in the top ten. The sample consisted of CD4+ Th1 cells sorted from blood. These receptor sequences come from a man aged 40-55 years in good health.

V gene TRBV6-5 combines with J gene TRBJ2-1; 7 bases are a match to TRBD1. Germline V CDR1 and CDR2: MNHEY, SVGAGI. The CDR3 loop spans 15 amino acids. The V and J ends lost 6 bases and 7 bases, in that order; junction bases with no gene match: 12. CDR3 in DNA: TGTGCCAGCAGCCCGAGCAGGGGGAGAACAAATGAGCAGTTCTTC. This sequence encodes CASSPSRGRTNEQFF.

A word on this clonotype: One junction end does not reproduce the germline sequence, and a read error may be involved. The chain recombines TRBV6-6 with TRBJ1-1; D might be TRBD1 (6 bases). This CDR3 comprises 14 residues. Germline V gives CDR1 MNHNY, CDR2 SVGAGI (reference sequence). CDR3 residues: CASNGGTMNTEAFF. DNA of the CDR3: TGCGCCAGCAATGGGGGGACAATGAACACTGAAGCTTTCTTT.

The table lists this clonotype with a count of one. The gene calls are TRBV18 and TRBJ2-7, with 11 nucleotides matching TRBD2. V lost 3 bases and J lost 0; bases outside the gene matches: 1. Germline V gives CDR1 KGHSH, CDR2 LQKENI. The CDR3 has 15 residues. The CDR3, as DNA: TGTGCCAGCTCACCTGGACTAGCGGGCTCCTACGAGCAGTACTTC. Protein sequence: CASSPGLAGSYEQYF.

The chain uses TRBV6-5 and TRBJ2-4; 7 positions agree with TRBD1. Germline values: CDR1 MNHEY, CDR2 SVGAGI. The V and J ends lost 10 bases and 8 bases, in that order; junction bases with no gene match: 8. The CDR3 totals 12 residues. This CDR3 reads CAIRDSDDIQYF. CDR3 nucleotides: TGTGCCATCAGGGACAGTGATGACATTCAGTACTTC.

The rearrangement joins TRBV19 to TRBJ1-1; tentative D call: TRBD1 (5 bases). The germline gives CDR1 LNHDA, CDR2 SQIVND (reference sequence). V dropped 9 bases and J dropped 1 base, with 12 bases sitting between them. The CDR3 contains 13 residues. The DNA of the CDR3 is TGTGCCAGCCTCTTTACAGGGAACACTGAAGCTTTCTTT. It codes for CASLFTGNTEAFF.

This clonotype was observed once. The chain carries TRBV15 and TRBJ1-5; tentative D call: TRBD1 (5 bases). Germline CDR1 LNHNV, CDR2 YYDKDF (reference sequence). This CDR3 has 14 amino acids. V was shortened by 3 bases and J by 0 bases, with 6 bases between the two germline ends. The CDR3 sequence is CATSSGGSNQPQHF. The CDR3 nucleotides read TGTGCCACCAGCAGCGGGGGTAGCAATCAGCCCCAGCATTTT.

This chain connects TRBV11-3 to TRBJ2-3, with 11 nucleotides matching TRBD2. This CDR3 has 14 amino acids. After removal of 4 bases from V and 6 bases from J, the junction contained 3 bases not matched to a gene. Germline V gene sequence: CDR1 SGHNT, CDR2 YENEEA. The CDR3 spells CASSSTSGADTQYF. The CDR3 region has the DNA TGTGCCAGCAGCTCGACTAGCGGGGCCGATACGCAGTATTTT.

This clonotype showed up just a few times. V and J are TRBV10-3 and TRBJ1-1; D remains unclear. CDR1 is ENHRY, CDR2 SYGVKD, per germline. This CDR3 has 13 amino acids. Deletions cut 3 bases from V and 0 bases from J, with 5 bases between. The CDR3 spells CAISDEMNTEAFF. The CDR3 DNA is TGTGCCATCAGTGATGAGATGAACACTGAAGCTTTCTTT.

The V and J genes are TRBV28 and TRBJ2-5; the match to TRBD2 covers 10 bases. V was clipped by 4 bases and J by 5 bases; unmatched bases: 4. The CDR3 is made up of 14 amino acids. The V gene's germline CDR1 is MDHEN and CDR2 SYDVKM. For the CDR3, the DNA is TGTGCCAGCAGTTCCGAGCGGGAGGGTGAGACCCAGTACTTC. It yields the protein CASSSEREGETQYF.

This clonotype was observed a single time. The CDR3 loop is CAISDLTSGGTEAFF. CDR3 nucleotide sequence: TGTGCCATCAGTGACCTGACATCCGGGGGCACTGAAGCTTTCTTT. The chain joins TRBV10-3 to TRBJ1-1; TRBD1 might be the D (5 bases). V was clipped by 3 bases and J by 4 bases, with 15 bases between them. This CDR3 is built from 15 residues. Germline V gives CDR1 ENHRY, CDR2 SYGVKD.

The chain is built from TRBV12-3 or TRBV12-4 and TRBJ2-3; 10 bases agree with TRBD2. The CDR3 length is 17 residues. The trim removed 7 bases at V and 6 bases at J, leaving 16 bases unmatched. This CDR3 is CASTPSASGSLWDTQYF. The CDR3 DNA follows: TGTGCCAGCACCCCCTCTGCTAGCGGGAGTCTTTGGGATACGCAGTATTTT.

This clonotype was counted a single time. The chain combines TRBV18 with TRBJ2-2, with D unresolved. Germline V CDR1 and CDR2: KGHSH, LQKENI. The CDR3 has 14 residues. V was cut by 3 bases and J by 1 base, with 6 bases left in between. The CDR3 reads CASSPERNTGELFF. The CDR3 nucleotides are TGTGCCAGCTCACCGGAGAGGAACACCGGGGAGCTGTTTTTT.

This clonotype was seen just once. The chain couples TRBV5-1 to TRBJ2-1; 9 bases fit TRBD2. After removal of 2 bases from V and 5 bases from J, the junction contained 5 bases not matched to a gene. This CDR3 has 15 residues. The V gene's germline CDR1 is SGHRS and CDR2 YFSETQ. CDR3 DNA: TGCGCCAGCAGCTTCTCTAGCGGGATCCACAATGAGCAGTTCTTC. Translation gives CASSFSSGIHNEQFF.

The V call is TRBV5-1, the J call TRBJ2-1, with 8 bases matching TRBD2. The CDR3 contains 14 residues. V was clipped by 7 bases and J by 6 bases; unmatched bases: 9. The germline V gene encodes CDR1 SGHRS and CDR2 YFSETQ. The CDR3 protein is CASAPRGTSNEQFF. The CDR3 DNA reads as TGCGCCAGCGCCCCTCGAGGGACTAGCAATGAGCAGTTCTTC.

V usage is TRBV11-3 and J usage is TRBJ1-1, with TRBD1 matching 9 bases. J was trimmed by 6 bases and V by 4 bases; bases with no gene match: 6. This CDR3 spans 14 amino acids. Germline CDR1 reads SGHNT; CDR2 reads YENEEA. CDR3 nucleotides: TGTGCCAGCAGCTCCTCCCGACAGGGGGCTGAAGCTTTCTTT. Protein: CASSSSRQGAEAFF. Looking up the rest from reference TRBV11-3 and TRBJ1-1 gives the full variable domain: EAGVVQSPRYKIIEKKQPVAFWCNPISGHNTLYWYLQNLGQGPELLIRYENEEAVDDSQLPKDRFSAERLKGVDSTLKIQPAELGDSAVYLCASSSSRQGAEAFFGQGTRLTVV.

The count of this clonotype is one. The V gene is TRBV29-1, the J gene TRBJ2-5; a weak D match, TRBD1 (6 bases). The V gene lost 3 bases and the J gene lost 1 base, with 9 bases spanning the gap. Germline loops: CDR1 SQVTM, CDR2 ANQGSEA. CDR3 length: 13 residues. The CDR3 sequence is CSVDRQVQETQYF. The DNA of the CDR3 is TGCAGCGTTGACCGACAGGTCCAAGAGACCCAGTACTTC.

The J gene is TRBJ1-2, the V gene TRBV28, with TRBD1 identical over 9 bases. J lost 5 bases, V lost 6 bases, and 10 bases had no gene match. Germline CDR1 MDHEN, CDR2 SYDVKM. CDR3 length: 15 residues. For the CDR3, the DNA is TGTGCCAGCAGCCCCCGGACAGGGGAATGGTATGGCTACACCTTC. The encoded protein is CASSPRTGEWYGYTF.

V gene TRBV11-2 combines with J gene TRBJ2-7, with D maybe TRBD1 (6 bases). Trimming left V 0 bases short and J 5 bases short, with 17 bases between. Germline values: CDR1 SGHAT, CDR2 FQNNGV. CDR3 size: 16 residues. CDR3 DNA: TGTGCCAGCAGCTTAGAGGGAGCAGGGGCGGAAGACGAGCAGTACTTC. Its protein is CASSLEGAGAEDEQYF.

This chain links TRBV5-1 with TRBJ2-1; possibly TRBD2 for D (5 bases). Trimming cost V 4 bases and J 9 bases, with 11 bases left between them. Germline V lookup: CDR1 SGHRS, CDR2 YFSETQ. CDR3 length equals 12 residues. The CDR3 sequence is CASSNPSPEQFF. The CDR3 DNA reads as TGCGCCAGCAGCAACCCTAGCCCTGAGCAGTTCTTC. Full variable domain (remainder filled in from reference TRBV5-1 and TRBJ2-1): KAGVTQTPRYLIKTRGQQVTLSCSPISGHRSVSWYQQTPGQGLQFLFEYFSETQRNKGNFPGRFSGRQFSNSRSEMNVSTLELGDSALYLCASSNPSPEQFFGPGTRLTVL.

A few counts support this clonotype. J is TRBJ1-5 and V is TRBV30; 8 bases are shared with TRBD1. Germline V gene data show CDR1 as GTSNPN and CDR2 as SVGIG (reference sequence). J gave up 4 bases and V 3 bases, and 5 bases lay outside the gene matches. The CDR3 is made up of 14 amino acids. CDR3 sequence reads: CAWRRQGRNQPQHF. The CDR3 nucleotides read TGTGCCTGGAGGAGACAGGGGAGGAATCAGCCCCAGCATTTT.